This T cell receptor beta chain comes out of a study of OX40 agonist ivuxolimab in advanced cancers. Across the whole study: Averaging 60 years in age, with a range of 23 to 79, the cohort was approximately 87% male. The eligibility criteria allowed prior anti-PD-1, anti-PD-L1 or anti-CTLA-4 therapy, and around 38% had some. Findings and caveats of the study: With doses of 0.1 to 3.0 mg/kg, CD4+ and CD8+ blood T cells had undergone clonal expansion by week 6.

This clone was recorded only once. Its antigen is not known. The data were produced by immunoSEQ multiplex PCR, yet TCRdb's version contains in-frame clones alone and is incomplete. The table has about 130,000 clones, 85% to 95% seen once. The V gene's germline CDR1 is SNHLY and CDR2 FYNNEI. The length of the CDR3 is 14 residues. V shed 5 bases, J shed 5 bases, and the junction held 5 bases outside the gene matches. The rearrangement joins TRBV2 to TRBJ1-1; 10 nucleotides align to TRBD1. This clonotype was obtained from an adult with an advanced solid tumor such as melanoma, head and neck, liver or kidney cancer. The sample consisted of CD4+ or CD8+ T cells sorted from blood, taken in a trial of the OX40 agonist ivuxolimab. The CDR3 sequence: CASSSWTGGTEAFF. The CDR3 DNA follows: TGTGCCAGCAGTTCGTGGACAGGGGGGACTGAAGCTTTCTTT.